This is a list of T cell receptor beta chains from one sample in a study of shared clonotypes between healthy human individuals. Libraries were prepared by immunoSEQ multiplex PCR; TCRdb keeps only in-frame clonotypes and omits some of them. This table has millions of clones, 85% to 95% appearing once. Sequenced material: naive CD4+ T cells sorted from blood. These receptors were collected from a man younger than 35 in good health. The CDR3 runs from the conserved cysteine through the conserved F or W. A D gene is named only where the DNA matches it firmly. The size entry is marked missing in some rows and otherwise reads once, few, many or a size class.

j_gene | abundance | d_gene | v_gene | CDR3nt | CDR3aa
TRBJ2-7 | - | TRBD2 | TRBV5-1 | TGCGCCAGCAGTGAATCTAGCGGGGGACCCTACGAGCAGTACTTC | CASSESSGGPYEQYF
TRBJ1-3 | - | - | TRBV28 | TGTGCCAGCAAAAGGGATAGCTCTGGAAACACCATATATTTT | CASKRDSSGNTIYF
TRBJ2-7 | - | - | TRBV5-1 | TGCGCCAGCAGCCTGCAGGGGTTGCCCTACGAGCAGTACTTC | CASSLQGLPYEQYF
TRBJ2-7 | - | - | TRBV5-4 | TGTGCCAGCAGCCCGGGCCCGGGGGGCACCTCCTACGAGCAGTACTTC | CASSPGPGGTSYEQYF
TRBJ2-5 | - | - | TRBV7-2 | TGTGCCAGCAGCCGGACAACAGTTGAGACCCAGTACTTC | CASSRTTVETQYF
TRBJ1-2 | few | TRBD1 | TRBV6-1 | TGTGCCAGCAGGGCGACAGGGTCTGGCTACACCTTC | CASRATGSGYTF
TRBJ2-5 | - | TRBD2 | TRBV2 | TGTGCCAGCAGTACCGGGACTAGCGGGAACCAAGAGACCCAGTACTTC | CASSTGTSGNQETQYF
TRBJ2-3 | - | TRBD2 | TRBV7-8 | TGTGCCAGCAGCTTACTAGCGGGAGGGCCAATCACAGATACGCAGTATTTT | CASSLLAGGPITDTQYF
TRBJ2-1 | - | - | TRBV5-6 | TGTGCCAGCAGCTTGGGCGTGGACAGAGGGTACAATGAGCAGTTCTTC | CASSLGVDRGYNEQFF
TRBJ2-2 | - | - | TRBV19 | TGTGCCAGTAAAAGGCCGGGACCGAACACCGGGGAGCTGTTTTTT | CASKRPGPNTGELFF
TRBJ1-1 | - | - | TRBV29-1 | TGCAGCGTTTCAGCTGGGCGGAACACTGAAGCTTTCTTT | CSVSAGRNTEAFF
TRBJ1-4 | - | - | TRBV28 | TGTGCCAGCAGTGGACAAGGGCACGGTGAAAAACTGTTTTTT | CASSGQGHGEKLFF
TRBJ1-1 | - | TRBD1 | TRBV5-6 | TGTGCCAGCAGCTTGGTGGCAGGGGGACGGGAGAACACTGAAGCTTTCTTT | CASSLVAGGRENTEAFF
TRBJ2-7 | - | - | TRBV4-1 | TGCGCCAGCAGCCAAGACCTACGGTACGAGCAGTACTTC | CASSQDLRYEQYF
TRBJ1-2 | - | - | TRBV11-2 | TGTGCCAGCAGCTTAGCGGGGGGGACCAACTATGGCTACACCTTC | CASSLAGGTNYGYTF
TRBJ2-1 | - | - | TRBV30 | TGTGCCTGGAGTCGCCCCACAGTAAGCTCCTACAATGAGCAGTTCTTC | CAWSRPTVSSYNEQFF
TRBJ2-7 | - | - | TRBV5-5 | TGTGCCAGCAGCTTGCTTTCTGGGGGCAGCTACGAGCAGTACTTC | CASSLLSGGSYEQYF
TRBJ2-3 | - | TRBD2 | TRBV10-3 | TGTGCCATCAGAAAGGGACTAGCGGGAGAGGATACGCAGTATTTT | CAIRKGLAGEDTQYF
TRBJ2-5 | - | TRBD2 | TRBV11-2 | TGTGCCAGCTCCCCGGGACTAGTCGGGGAGACCCAGTACTTC | CASSPGLVGETQYF
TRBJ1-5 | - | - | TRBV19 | TGTGCCAGTAGTGGGGGCGCAGGGGCGAATCAGCCCCAGCATTTT | CASSGGAGANQPQHF
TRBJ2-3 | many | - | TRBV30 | TGTGCCTGGAGTGTTGTTCGGGGGGCTGGAGATACGCAGTATTTT | CAWSVVRGAGDTQYF
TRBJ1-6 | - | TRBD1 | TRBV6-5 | TGTGCCAGCAGTGGGGGGACAGGACTCAATTCACCCCTCCACTTT | CASSGGTGLNSPLHF
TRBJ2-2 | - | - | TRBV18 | TGTGCCAGCTCACCACCGTATTTTGGTACCGGGGAGCTGTTTTTT | CASSPPYFGTGELFF
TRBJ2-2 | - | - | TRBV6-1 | TGTGCCAGCAGTGAAGCGCTTCGAGGTCTCACCAACACCGGGGAGCTGTTTTTT | CASSEALRGLTNTGELFF
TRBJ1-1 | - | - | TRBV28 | TGTGCCAGCAGTTTCCACCGGGACTGGGACACTGAAGCTTTCTTT | CASSFHRDWDTEAFF
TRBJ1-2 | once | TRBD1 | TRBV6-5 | TGTGCCAGCAGGTTTGGCCAGGAGGGGGCCTATGGCTACACCTTC | CASRFGQEGAYGYTF
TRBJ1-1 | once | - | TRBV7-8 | TGTGCCAGCAGCCAAGTGCTGAACACTGAAGCTTTCTTT | CASSQVLNTEAFF
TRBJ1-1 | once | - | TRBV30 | TGTGCCTGGAGTCTCGGCGTGGGCACTGAAGCTTTCTTT | CAWSLGVGTEAFF
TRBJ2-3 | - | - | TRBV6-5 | TGTGCCAGCAGTTCGTCGGGCCCCACAGATACGCAGTATTTT | CASSSSGPTDTQYF
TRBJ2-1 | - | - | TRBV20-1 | TGCAGTGCTAGCGGGGGACGTGAGCAGTTCTTC | CSASGGREQFF
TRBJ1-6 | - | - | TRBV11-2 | TGTGCCAGCAGCTTAGTCGGCAGAATTCGTTCACCCCTCCACTTT | CASSLVGRIRSPLHF
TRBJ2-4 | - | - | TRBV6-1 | TGTGCCAGCAGTGAAGTTCGGGGAGAAGGCATTCAGTACTTC | CASSEVRGEGIQYF
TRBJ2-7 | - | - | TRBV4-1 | TGCGCCAGCAGCCAGGGGTCACGGGGGAGCTCGGGGGAGCAGTACTTC | CASSQGSRGSSGEQYF
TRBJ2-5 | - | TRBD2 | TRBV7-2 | TGTGCCAGCAGCTTAGGACTAGCGGGACTGGGTGAGACCCAGTACTTC | CASSLGLAGLGETQYF
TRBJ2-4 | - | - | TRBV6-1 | TGTGCCAGCAGTGGAGCAGCCAAAAACATTCAGTACTTC | CASSGAAKNIQYF
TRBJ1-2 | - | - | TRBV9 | TGTGCCAGCAGCGTGGGGACGGTGGGTGGCTACACCTTC | CASSVGTVGGYTF
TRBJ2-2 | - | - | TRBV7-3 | TGTGCCAGCAGCCCCGGCGCTGGGGGCAGGGACACCGGGGAGCTGTTTTTT | CASSPGAGGRDTGELFF
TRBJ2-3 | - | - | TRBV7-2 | TGTGCCAGCAGCTTAGCGCTCCTCCTAGCGTATACGCAGTATTTT | CASSLALLLAYTQYF
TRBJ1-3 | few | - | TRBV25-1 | TGTGCCAGCAGTGAGGCAGTAGCCATATATTTT | CASSEAVAIYF
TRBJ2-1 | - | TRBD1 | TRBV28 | TGTGCCAGCCGGGACAGTGCCTACAATGAGCAGTTCTTC | CASRDSAYNEQFF